These 23 T cell receptor beta chains share one sample of origin, sequenced in a study of blood T cell repertoires in COVID-19. This table comes from immunoSEQ multiplex PCR, and its TCRdb copy is limited to in-frame clones, with some not included. Counted here are some 220,000 clones, roughly 89% occurring once; the ten biggest clones make up over 3%. Input material: PBMCs or T cells enriched from blood (not recorded which). These receptors originate from a woman between 40 and 50 years old with acute COVID-19.

The J gene is TRBJ1-1, the V gene TRBV2; D uncertain. In germline, CDR1 is SNHLY, CDR2 FYNNEI. V lost 6 bases, J lost 8 bases, and 16 bases lay in between. The CDR3 is 13 residues long. The DNA of the CDR3 is TGTGCCAGCAGCACAAGAGGTATCCCCGAAGCTTTCTTT. It encodes CASSTRGIPEAFF.

The J gene is TRBJ2-5, the V gene TRBV15; 9 bases are a match to TRBD1. This CDR3 contains 16 residues. Germline V lookup: CDR1 LNHNV, CDR2 YYDKDF (reference sequence). V shed 0 bases and J 5 bases; nucleotides not matched to a gene: 7. The CDR3 DNA is TGTGCCACCAGCAGAGATGGGGACAGGGCTTCGGAGACCCAGTACTTC. The encoded protein is CATSRDGDRASETQYF. The full variable domain, in which reference TRBV15 and TRBJ2-5 provide the parts outside the CDR3, is DAMVIQNPRYQVTQFGKPVTLSCSQTLNHNVMYWYQQKSSQAPKLLFHYYDKDFNNEADTPDNFQSRRPNTSFCFLDIRSPGLGDTAMYLCATSRDGDRASETQYFGPGTRLLVL.

V gene TRBV9 combines with J gene TRBJ2-3; D is ambiguous. V lost 2 bases to trimming and J lost 0 bases, with 4 bases between them. The CDR3 contains 13 residues. From germline, CDR1 is SGDLS and CDR2 YYNGEE. For the CDR3, the DNA is TGTGCCAGCAGCGTTGGCAGCACAGATACGCAGTATTTT. Protein sequence: CASSVGSTDTQYF.

The sample holds a few counts of this clone. The chain combines TRBV24-1 with TRBJ1-2; TRBD1 agrees at 7 bases. The germline V gene encodes CDR1 KGHDR and CDR2 SFDVKD. V trimming: 9 bases; J trimming: 5 bases; junction bases outside the gene matches: 11. The CDR3 has 14 amino acids. CDR3 loop: CATSDPGTVYGYTF. The DNA for the CDR3 is TGTGCCACCTCCGACCCGGGGACAGTGTATGGCTACACCTTC.

CDR3 residues: CASSFVGTDSGNTIYF. DNA for the CDR3: TGTGCCAGCAGCTTCGTCGGGACAGACTCTGGAAACACCATATATTTT. The chain joins TRBV7-9 to TRBJ1-3; TRBD1 matches 7 bases. Germline V gives CDR1 SEHNR, CDR2 FQNEAQ (reference sequence). The CDR3 has 16 residues. Trimming took 3 bases from V and 0 from J; bases not matched to a gene: 5. The whole variable domain, remainder taken from reference TRBV7-9 and TRBJ1-3, is DTGVSQNPRHKITKRGQNVTFRCDPISEHNRLYWYRQTLGQGPEFLTYFQNEAQLEKSRLLSDRFSAERPKGSFSTLEIQRTEQGDSAMYLCASSFVGTDSGNTIYFGEGSWLTVV.

The genes are TRBV28 and TRBJ1-6; D not certain. The V gene's germline CDR1 is MDHEN and CDR2 SYDVKM. The V gene lost 7 bases and the J gene lost 4 bases, with 11 bases spanning the gap. There are 14 residues in the CDR3. The CDR3 protein is CASTVGVYNSPLHF. CDR3 coding DNA: TGTGCCAGCACCGTCGGGGTTTATAATTCACCCCTCCACTTT.

The J gene is TRBJ1-1, the V gene TRBV5-1, with 9 bases aligning to TRBD1. The CDR3 sequence is 14 residues long. CDR1 SGHRS and CDR2 YFSETQ come from the germline V gene. V shed 4 bases, J shed 5 bases, and the junction held 6 bases outside the gene matches. CDR3 in amino acids: CASSQDRGGTEAFF. As DNA, the CDR3 is TGCGCCAGCAGCCAGGACAGGGGTGGAACTGAAGCTTTCTTT. Looking up the rest from reference TRBV5-1 and TRBJ1-1 gives the full variable domain: KAGVTQTPRYLIKTRGQQVTLSCSPISGHRSVSWYQQTPGQGLQFLFEYFSETQRNKGNFPGRFSGRQFSNSRSEMNVSTLELGDSALYLCASSQDRGGTEAFFGQGTRLTVV.

This clone has a handful of counts. This chain uses TRBV5-6 with TRBJ2-2; D may be TRBD1 (6 bases). Trimming took 2 bases from V and 6 from J, leaving 11 bases between them. The CDR3 spans 14 residues. CDR1 and CDR2 from the germline V gene are SGHDT and YYEEEE. CDR3 loop: CASSFDTGSGELFF. CDR3 bases: TGTGCCAGCAGCTTTGATACAGGGTCCGGGGAGCTGTTTTTT.

The rearrangement uses TRBV14 and TRBJ1-1; no definite D call. The CDR3 loop spans 11 amino acids. V was cut by 1 base and J by 7 bases, with 4 bases left in between. Germline V gene sequence: CDR1 SGHDN, CDR2 FVKESK. CDR3 nucleotides: TGTGCCAGCAGCCAAGGTCTTGAAGCTTTCTTT. Its translation: CASSQGLEAFF.

The J gene is TRBJ1-1, the V gene TRBV7-3; D uncertain. Trimming removed 2 bases at V and 1 base at J, with 5 bases between. The V gene's germline CDR1 is SGHTA and CDR2 FQGTGA. The CDR3 is made up of 13 amino acids. The CDR3 loop reads CASSLGSNTEAFF. CDR3 nucleotides: TGTGCCAGCAGCTTAGGCTCGAACACTGAAGCTTTCTTT.

A few counts support this clone. V usage is TRBV18 and J usage is TRBJ1-3, with D unresolved. Trimming shortened V by 6 bases and J by 0 bases, and 15 bases separated the two germline ends. This CDR3 has 16 residues. Germline V gene lookup returns CDR1 KGHSH and CDR2 LQKENI. CDR3 protein: CASSSGSTVSGNTIYF. CDR3 in DNA: TGTGCCAGCTCCAGCGGTAGTACAGTCTCTGGAAACACCATATATTTT.

The V gene is TRBV9, the J gene TRBJ1-2; D not certain. The CDR3 contains 16 residues. From germline, CDR1 is SGDLS and CDR2 YYNGEE. V gave up 0 bases and J gave up 4 bases, with 16 bases separating them. The CDR3 loop reads CASSVASTGSSYGYTF. The CDR3 region has the DNA TGTGCCAGCAGCGTAGCTTCCACCGGGAGCTCCTATGGCTACACCTTC.

V usage is TRBV5-6 and J usage is TRBJ2-7; 9 nucleotides agree with TRBD1. This CDR3 region has 16 residues. The germline CDR1 and CDR2 sequences are SGHDT and YYEEEE. The ends lost 1 base at V and 2 bases at J; junction bases unmatched: 7. The CDR3 here is CASSLYFGDRAYEQYF. In nucleotides, the CDR3 is TGTGCCAGCAGCTTGTATTTCGGGGACAGGGCCTACGAGCAGTACTTC. The complete variable domain, with remaining parts taken from reference TRBV5-6 and TRBJ2-7, reads DAGVTQSPTHLIKTRGQQVTLRCSPKSGHDTVSWYQQALGQGPQFIFQYYEEEERQRGNFPDRFSGHQFPNYSSELNVNALLLGDSALYLCASSLYFGDRAYEQYFGPGTRLTVT.

The gene calls are TRBV5-6 and TRBJ1-5, with D possibly being TRBD1 (6 bases). The germline V gene encodes CDR1 SGHDT and CDR2 YYEEEE. The CDR3 contains 15 residues. Trimming removed 6 bases from V and 7 bases from J, with 20 bases in between. The CDR3 sequence is CASTLRGALKQPQHF. CDR3 coding DNA: TGTGCCAGCACTCTGCGGGGGGCGCTTAAGCAGCCCCAGCATTTT.

The CDR3 DNA is TGTGCCAGCAGTGAAAGAGTAAATGAGCAGTTCTTC. It codes for CASSERVNEQFF. The gene calls are TRBV2 and TRBJ2-1; unclear D gene. Deletions cut 2 bases from V and 7 bases from J, with 6 bases between. This CDR3 has 12 amino acids. CDR1 is SNHLY, CDR2 FYNNEI, per germline. Variable domain in full (rest from reference TRBV2 and TRBJ2-1): EPEVTQTPSHQVTQMGQEVILRCVPISNHLYFYWYRQILGQKVEFLVSFYNNEISEKSEIFDDQFSVERPDGSNFTLKIRSTKLEDSAMYFCASSERVNEQFFGPGTRLTVL.

J is TRBJ2-7 and V is TRBV3-1 (or the pseudogene TRBV3-2); unclear D gene. This CDR3 has 14 amino acids. Germline CDR1 LGHDT, CDR2 YNNKEL (reference sequence). V was shortened by 0 bases and J by 1 base, with 7 bases between the two germline ends. CDR3 sequence reads: CASSQDPGSYEQYF. In DNA, the CDR3 is TGTGCCAGCAGCCAAGATCCAGGTTCCTACGAGCAGTACTTC.

The rearrangement joins TRBV3-1 (or the pseudogene TRBV3-2) to TRBJ2-2; 16 bases fit TRBD2. The CDR3 totals 18 residues. Trimming removed 5 bases from V and 5 bases from J; junction bases left unmatched: 8. The germline CDR1 and CDR2 sequences are LGHDT and YNNKEL (reference sequence). DNA for the CDR3: TGTGCCAGCAGCACCGGGACTAGCGGGGGGGCCGAGACCGGGGAGCTGTTTTTT. Amino acid sequence: CASSTGTSGGAETGELFF.

The CDR3 DNA follows: TGTGCCAGCAGCACTCGGTCTAAAACAGCAAAGAGGTTGCGGGACAGGGCTTTTTACGAGCAGTACGTC. As protein: CASSTRSKTAKRLRDRAFYEQYV. The gene calls are TRBV21-1 and TRBJ2-7; the table calls TRBD1, which could not be checked here. TRBV21-1 is a pseudogene. The CDR3 is 23 amino acids.

This chain links TRBV5-6 with TRBJ2-3, with 12 bases aligning to TRBD2. Germline CDR1 reads SGHDT; CDR2 reads YYEEEE. This CDR3 has 17 amino acids. The ends lost 3 bases at V and 0 bases at J; junction bases unmatched: 5. The CDR3 bases are TGTGCCAGCAGCTACCGGACTAGCGGGACTAGCACAGATACGCAGTATTTT. Residues: CASSYRTSGTSTDTQYF.

The chain uses TRBV18 and TRBJ2-7; D uncertain. The V and J ends lost 8 bases and 0 bases respectively, with 5 bases between them. The CDR3 sequence is 11 residues long. Germline CDR1 reads KGHSH; CDR2 reads LQKENI. The CDR3 nucleotides are TGTGCCAGCGCGGACTCCTACGAGCAGTACTTC. Translating gives CASADSYEQYF.

The genes are TRBV11-3 and TRBJ2-2, with D tentatively TRBD1 (5 bases). The length of the CDR3 is 16 residues. The V and J ends lost 5 bases and 6 bases respectively, with 19 bases between them. CDR1 is SGHNT, CDR2 YENEEA, per germline. The CDR3 coding sequence is TGTGCCAGCAGCACGCGGACATTTGAAGGGCCCGGGGAGCTGTTTTTT. Translating gives CASSTRTFEGPGELFF. Based on the CDR3 plus reference TRBV11-3 and TRBJ2-2, the full variable domain is EAGVVQSPRYKIIEKKQPVAFWCNPISGHNTLYWYLQNLGQGPELLIRYENEEAVDDSQLPKDRFSAERLKGVDSTLKIQPAELGDSAVYLCASSTRTFEGPGELFFGEGSRLTVL.

This clone has only a few counts. The V and J genes are TRBV7-8 and TRBJ2-2, with a possible D match to TRBD2 (7 bases). Per the germline V gene, CDR1 is SGHVS and CDR2 is FQNEAQ. With 0 bases removed from V and 4 bases from J, the gap between germline ends came to 18 bases. CDR3 size: 18 residues. The CDR3 here is CASSLAGGARRSTGELFF. DNA for the CDR3: TGTGCCAGCAGCTTAGCGGGGGGGGCGCGGAGGAGCACCGGGGAGCTGTTTTTT.

This chain links TRBV5-8 with TRBJ1-5; no reliable D call. Trimming stripped 4 bases from V and 0 bases from J, with 26 bases between. Germline CDR1 reads SGHTS; CDR2 reads YDEGEE. The CDR3 has 20 residues. The CDR3 region has the DNA TGTGCCAGCAGCCCACTTGCTGACCGGGTAGGCGTTTATAGCAATCAGCCCCAGCATTTT. Translating it yields CASSPLADRVGVYSNQPQHF.